The 3 T cell receptor beta chains in this list originate from one sample, sequenced in a study of cytomegalovirus exposure and HLA in healthy donors. The PCR had 60 Vbeta and 13 Jbeta primers. TCRdb's table, derived via immunoSEQ multiplex PCR, lists solely in-frame clones and lacks some. This table holds 40,000 to 55,000 clones, approximately 67% found once. Sequenced input: PBMCs. The receptors derive from a man between 25 and 39 years old in good health and CMV-seronegative.

This clone was seen a single time. This CDR3 fails to terminate in the conserved phenylalanine or tryptophan, so it likely reflects a read error. V usage is TRBV6-5 and J usage is TRBJ2-7; perhaps TRBD1 as D (6 bases). Trimming left V 6 bases short and J 1 base short, with 16 bases between. The CDR3 consists of 15 residues. Per germline, CDR1 MNHEY and CDR2 SVGAGI. The DNA for the CDR3 is TGTGCCAGCAGGAAGGGGCAGGGGTATTCCTACGAGCAGTACCTC. Its translation is CASRKGQGYSYEQYL.

J is TRBJ2-7 and V is TRBV5-1; 7 positions agree with TRBD1. The CDR3 sequence is 20 residues long. Germline loops: CDR1 SGHRS, CDR2 YFSETQ. V lost 6 bases and J lost 5; bases outside the gene matches: 29. CDR3 bases: TGCGCCAGCAAGACAAGGGAAAGACACAGGGGATCCACCTTGGGCCACGAGCAGTACTTC. Protein sequence: CASKTRERHRGSTLGHEQYF. The whole variable domain, filled in from reference TRBV5-1 and TRBJ2-7, reads KAGVTQTPRYLIKTRGQQVTLSCSPISGHRSVSWYQQTPGQGLQFLFEYFSETQRNKGNFPGRFSGRQFSNSRSEMNVSTLELGDSALYLCASKTRERHRGSTLGHEQYFGPGTRLTVT.

This clone was observed once. This chain links TRBV29-1 with TRBJ1-1; D gene uncertain. V lost 3 bases to trimming and J lost 1 base, with 6 bases between them. The CDR3 loop spans 12 amino acids. Germline V gene sequence: CDR1 SQVTM, CDR2 ANQGSEA. The CDR3 DNA is TGCAGCGTTGACCCCAAGAACACTGAAGCTTTCTTT. This sequence encodes CSVDPKNTEAFF.